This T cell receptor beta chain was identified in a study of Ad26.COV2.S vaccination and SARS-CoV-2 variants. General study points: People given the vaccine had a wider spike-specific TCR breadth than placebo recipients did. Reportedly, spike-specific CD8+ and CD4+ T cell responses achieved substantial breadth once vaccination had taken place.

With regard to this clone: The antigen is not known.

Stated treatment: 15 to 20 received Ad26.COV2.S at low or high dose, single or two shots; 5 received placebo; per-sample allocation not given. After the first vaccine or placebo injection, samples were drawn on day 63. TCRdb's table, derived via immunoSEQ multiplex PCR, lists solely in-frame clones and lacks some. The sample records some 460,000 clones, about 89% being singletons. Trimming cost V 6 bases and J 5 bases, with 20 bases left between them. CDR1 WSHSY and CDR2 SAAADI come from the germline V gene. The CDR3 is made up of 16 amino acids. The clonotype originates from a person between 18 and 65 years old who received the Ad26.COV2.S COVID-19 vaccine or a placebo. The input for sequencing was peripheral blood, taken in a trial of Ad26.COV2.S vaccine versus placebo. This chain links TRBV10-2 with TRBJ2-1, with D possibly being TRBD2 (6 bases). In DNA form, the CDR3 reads TGCGCCAGCAGACAACCGGGACTCGACCTAAACAATGAGCAGTTCTTC. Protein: CASRQPGLDLNNEQFF.